These T cell receptor beta chains were read from a single sample in a study of CD8 T cells in ankylosing spondylitis. One entry per CDR3 protein results from TCRdb running MiXCR on the 5' RACE reads. This table has fewer than 50,000 distinct CDR3 sequences, about 10% appearing once. Sample: blood, either unsorted or a sorted T cell fraction (not recorded which). The origin of the receptors is a male donor with ankylosing spondylitis or in good health (not recorded which). Both conserved end residues are part of each CDR3. D genes are given only for firm matches. A clone size is listed for some rows: how often the clone was seen (once, few, many), or a class if it is expanded.

cdr3_aa cdr3_nt d_call j_call clone_size v_call
CSAGGAESYEQYF TGCAGCGCCGGGGGGGCAGAATCCTACGAGCAGTACTTC TRBD2 TRBJ2-7 many TRBV29-1
CASSVTEVNTEAFF TGTGCCAGCAGTGTGACGGAGGTTAACACTGAAGCTTTCTTT - TRBJ1-1 many TRBV6-1
CASSFQGNTEAFF TGCGCCAGCAGCTTTCAGGGGAACACTGAAGCTTTCTTT - TRBJ1-1 many TRBV5-1
CASSYEQVYTGELFF TGCGCCAGCAGTTATGAACAGGTTTACACCGGGGAGCTGTTTTTT - TRBJ2-2 - TRBV5-1
CASSEYRGGRDEQFF TGTGCCAGCAGTGAATATAGGGGAGGTAGAGATGAGCAGTTCTTC - TRBJ2-1 many TRBV25-1
CASSTPGTSGNTIYF TGTGCCAGCTCCACTCCGGGAACCTCTGGAAACACCATATATTTT - TRBJ1-3 - TRBV12-3/TRBV12-4
CASSSGTLGQPQHF TGTGCCAGCAGTTCCGGGACCCTGGGTCAGCCCCAGCATTTT - TRBJ1-5 many TRBV12-3/TRBV12-4
CSVAGDSYNEQFF TGCAGCGTTGCAGGGGATTCTTACAATGAGCAGTTCTTC - TRBJ2-1 many TRBV29-1
CASRRRAGNTEAFF TGCGCCAGCCGAAGGCGGGCGGGGAACACTGAAGCTTTCTTT - TRBJ1-1 many TRBV5-1
CASSSRRLAGGNTGELFF TGTGCCAGTAGTTCCCGCCGGCTAGCGGGGGGGAACACCGGGGAGCTGTTTTTT TRBD2 TRBJ2-2 many TRBV19
CASTTGGLFNYGYTF TGTGCCAGCACCACAGGAGGTCTTTTCAACTATGGCTACACCTTC - TRBJ1-2 many TRBV28
CASSPRHRGGTGELFF TGTGCCAGCAGCCCACGACACAGGGGAGGCACCGGGGAGCTGTTTTTT - TRBJ2-2 - TRBV3-1
CSATGTSVSHEQYF TGCAGTGCCACCGGGACTTCAGTTTCCCACGAGCAGTACTTC - TRBJ2-7 many TRBV20-1
CSARYDNEQFF TGCAGTGCTAGATACGACAATGAGCAGTTCTTC - TRBJ2-1 many TRBV20-1